This T cell receptor beta chain was documented in a study of immune evolution from preneoplasia to lung adenocarcinoma. V was pared by 3 bases and J by 2 bases, with 6 bases of the junction left unmatched. CDR1 is SGDLS, CDR2 YYNGEE, per germline. The CDR3 runs to 15 residues. Clones were read by immunoSEQ multiplex PCR, and TCRdb kept only the in-frame ones, dropping some. The sample lists around 10,000 clones, over 60% seen once, with 4% to 5% in the top ten. This rearrangement joins TRBV9 to TRBJ2-3; TRBD1 agrees at 7 bases. This clonotype originated in a person aged 70 to 85 with lung adenocarcinoma. Some clones in this sample may be carry-over from other donors' samples. Sequencing was carried out using FFPE minimally invasive lung adenocarcinoma tissue. DNA for the CDR3: TGTGCCAGCAGCGAGGGGACAGATAACACAGATACGCAGTATTTT. Its protein is CASSEGTDNTDTQYF. Using reference TRBV9 and TRBJ2-3 for the parts outside the CDR3, the full variable domain is DSGVTQTPKHLITATGQRVTLRCSPRSGDLSVYWYQQSLDQGLQFLIQYYNGEERAKGNILERFSAQQFPDLHSELNLSSLELGDSALYFCASSEGTDNTDTQYFGPGTRLTVL.